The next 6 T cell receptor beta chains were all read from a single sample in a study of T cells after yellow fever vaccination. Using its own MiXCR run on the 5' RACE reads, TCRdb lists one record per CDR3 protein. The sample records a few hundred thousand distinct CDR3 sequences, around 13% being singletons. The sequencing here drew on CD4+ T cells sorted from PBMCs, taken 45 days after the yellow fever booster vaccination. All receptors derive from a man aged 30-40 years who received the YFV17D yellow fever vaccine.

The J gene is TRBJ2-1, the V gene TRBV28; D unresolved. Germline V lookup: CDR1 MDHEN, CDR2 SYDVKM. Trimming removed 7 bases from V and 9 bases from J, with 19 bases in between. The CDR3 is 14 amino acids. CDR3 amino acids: CASNFQRPFREQFF. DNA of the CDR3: TGTGCCAGCAACTTTCAACGACCCTTCCGTGAGCAGTTCTTC.

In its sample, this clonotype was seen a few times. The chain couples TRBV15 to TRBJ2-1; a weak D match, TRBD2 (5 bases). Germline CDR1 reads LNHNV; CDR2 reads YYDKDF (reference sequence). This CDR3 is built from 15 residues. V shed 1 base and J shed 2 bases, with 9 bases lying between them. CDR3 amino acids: CATSRGDSAYNEQFF. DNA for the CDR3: TGTGCCACCAGCAGAGGAGATAGCGCCTACAATGAGCAGTTCTTC.

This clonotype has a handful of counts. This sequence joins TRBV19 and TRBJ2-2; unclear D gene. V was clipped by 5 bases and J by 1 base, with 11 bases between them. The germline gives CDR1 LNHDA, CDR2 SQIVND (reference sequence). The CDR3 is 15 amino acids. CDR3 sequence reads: CASSPTSLNTGELFF. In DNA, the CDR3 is TGTGCCAGTAGTCCGACTTCGTTGAACACCGGGGAGCTGTTTTTT. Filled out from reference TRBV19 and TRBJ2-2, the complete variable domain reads DGGITQSPKYLFRKEGQNVTLSCEQNLNHDAMYWYRQDPGQGLRLIYYSQIVNDFQKGDIAEGYSVSREKKESFPLTVTSAQKNPTAFYLCASSPTSLNTGELFFGEGSRLTVL.

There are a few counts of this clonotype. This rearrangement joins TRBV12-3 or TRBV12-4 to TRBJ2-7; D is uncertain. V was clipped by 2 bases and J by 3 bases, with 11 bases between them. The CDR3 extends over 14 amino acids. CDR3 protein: CASSLKGAGYEQYF. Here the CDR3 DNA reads TGTGCCAGCAGTTTAAAGGGTGCAGGCTACGAGCAGTACTTC.

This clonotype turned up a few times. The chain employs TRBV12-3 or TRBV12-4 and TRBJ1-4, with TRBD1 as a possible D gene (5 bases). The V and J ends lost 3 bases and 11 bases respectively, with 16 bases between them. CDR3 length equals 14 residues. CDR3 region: CASSFQQGYSKLFF. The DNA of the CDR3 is TGTGCCAGCAGTTTCCAGCAGGGATACTCCAAACTGTTTTTT.

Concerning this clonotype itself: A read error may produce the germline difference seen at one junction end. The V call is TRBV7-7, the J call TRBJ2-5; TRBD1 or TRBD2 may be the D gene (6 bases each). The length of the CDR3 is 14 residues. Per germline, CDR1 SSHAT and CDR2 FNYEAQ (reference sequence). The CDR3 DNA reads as TGTGCTAGCAGCGAAGGGGGGTTCCAAGAGACCCAGTACTTC. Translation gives CASSEGGFQETQYF.